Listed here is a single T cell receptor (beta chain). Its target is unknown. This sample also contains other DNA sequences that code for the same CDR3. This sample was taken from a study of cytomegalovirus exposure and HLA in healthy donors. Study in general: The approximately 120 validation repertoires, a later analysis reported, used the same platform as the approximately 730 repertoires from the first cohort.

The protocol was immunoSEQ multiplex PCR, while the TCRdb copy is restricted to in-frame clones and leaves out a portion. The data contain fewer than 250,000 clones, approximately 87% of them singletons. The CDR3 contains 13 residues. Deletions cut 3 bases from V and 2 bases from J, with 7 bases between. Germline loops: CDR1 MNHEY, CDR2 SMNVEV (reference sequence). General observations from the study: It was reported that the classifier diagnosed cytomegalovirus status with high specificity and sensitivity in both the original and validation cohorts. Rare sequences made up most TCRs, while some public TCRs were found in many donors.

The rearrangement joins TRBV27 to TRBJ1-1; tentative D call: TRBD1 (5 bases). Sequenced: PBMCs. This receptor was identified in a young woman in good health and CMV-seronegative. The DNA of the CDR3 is TGTGCCAGCAGTTTGACAGTTAACACTGAAGCTTTCTTT. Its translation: CASSLTVNTEAFF.